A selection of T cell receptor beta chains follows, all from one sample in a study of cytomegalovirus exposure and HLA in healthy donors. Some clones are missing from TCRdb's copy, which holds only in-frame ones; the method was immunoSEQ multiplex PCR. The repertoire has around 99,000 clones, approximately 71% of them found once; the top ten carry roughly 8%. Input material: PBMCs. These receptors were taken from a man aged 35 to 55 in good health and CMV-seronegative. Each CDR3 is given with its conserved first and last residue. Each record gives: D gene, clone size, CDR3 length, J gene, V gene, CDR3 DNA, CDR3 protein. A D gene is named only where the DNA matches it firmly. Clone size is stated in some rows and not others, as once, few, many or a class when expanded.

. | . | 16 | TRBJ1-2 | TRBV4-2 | TGTGCCAGCAGCCAAGATCGGGTGACGACGGCCTATGGCTACACCTTC | CASSQDRVTTAYGYTF
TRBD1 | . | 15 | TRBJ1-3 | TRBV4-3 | TGCGCCAGCAGCCAAGCGACAGGGGGTGGAAACACCATATATTTT | CASSQATGGGNTIYF
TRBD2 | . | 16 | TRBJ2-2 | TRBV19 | TGTGCCAGCGCTGGGCTAGCGGGGGTGAACACCGGGGAGCTGTTTTTT | CASAGLAGVNTGELFF
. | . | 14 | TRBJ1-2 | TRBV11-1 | TGTGCCAGCAGCCAAACCCCGGGATTTGATGGCTACACCTTC | CASSQTPGFDGYTF
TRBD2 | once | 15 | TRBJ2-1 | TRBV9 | TGTGCCAGCAGCGTAGTTAGCGGGGGGTACAATGAGCAGTTCTTC | CASSVVSGGYNEQFF
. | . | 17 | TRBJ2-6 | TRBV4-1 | TGCGCCAGCTCACGGGGAGGACTTGTCTCTGGGGCCAACGTCCTGACTTTC | CASSRGGLVSGANVLTF
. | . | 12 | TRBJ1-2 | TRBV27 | TGTGCCACAGGGGTCCCTAACTATGGCTACACCTTC | CATGVPNYGYTF
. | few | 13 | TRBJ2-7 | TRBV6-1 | TGTGCCAGCCGAGCGAGGCCTTTGTACGAGCAGTACTTC | CASRARPLYEQYF
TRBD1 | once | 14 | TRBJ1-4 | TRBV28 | TGTGCCAGCAGTTTTGACAGGGGGGATGAAAAACTGTTTTTT | CASSFDRGDEKLFF
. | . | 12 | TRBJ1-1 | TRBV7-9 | TGTGCCACCCAGTCCGAATCGTTGTTGGCTTTCTTT | CATQSESLLAFF
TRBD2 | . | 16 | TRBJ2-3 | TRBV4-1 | TGCGCCAGCAGTCGCATGCCGGGACTAGCGGCTAATACGCAGTATTTT | CASSRMPGLAANTQYF
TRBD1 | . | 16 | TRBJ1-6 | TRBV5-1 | TGCGCCAGCAGCTTGACAGGGGGGTTTACTAATTCACCCCTCCACTTT | CASSLTGGFTNSPLHF
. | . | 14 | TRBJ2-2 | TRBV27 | TGTGCCAGCAGTTTGCGGGAGAACACCGGGGAGCTGTTTTTT | CASSLRENTGELFF
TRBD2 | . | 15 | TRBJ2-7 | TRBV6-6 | TGTGCCAGCAGTTATGGCCGGGGGGGGCCTCGCGAGCAGTACTTC | CASSYGRGGPREQYF
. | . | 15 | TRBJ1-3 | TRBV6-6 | TGTGCCAGCAGTTACTCACAGAGTCCTGGAAACACCATATATTTT | CASSYSQSPGNTIYF
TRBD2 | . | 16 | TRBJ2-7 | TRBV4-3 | TGCGCCAGCAGCCAAGAGCAGCGGGGGTGGGGTTACGAGCAGTACTTC | CASSQEQRGWGYEQYF
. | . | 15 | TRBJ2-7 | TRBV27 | TGTGCCAGCAGTTTTAAAGGTGGGGGGATCTACGAGCAGTACTTC | CASSFKGGGIYEQYF